Each of the 18 T cell receptor beta chains below was sequenced from the same sample in a study of CD8+ T cells in alopecia areata. cDNA serving as the sequencing template came from extracted, reverse transcribed RNA. The repertoire was sequenced with immunoSEQ multiplex PCR; TCRdb's copy has only in-frame clones and lacks some. The repertoire consists of about 110,000 clones, with 45% to 60% occurring once and the leading ten covering roughly 25%. The sequenced material came from NKG2D-low CD8+ T cells sorted from blood. The receptor set was obtained from a human donor with alopecia areata.

This clone was observed a handful of times. This chain joins TRBV28 and TRBJ1-2, with TRBD1 matching 7 bases. This CDR3 has 14 amino acids. Germline-derived CDR1 and CDR2 are MDHEN and SYDVKM. Trimming took 5 bases from V and 1 from J; bases not matched to a gene: 4. The CDR3 here is CASSPGQLNYGYTF. The CDR3 DNA follows: TGTGCCAGCAGTCCGGGACAGCTTAACTATGGCTACACCTTC.

The chain couples TRBV20-1 to TRBJ1-2; D is undetermined. From germline, CDR1 is DFQATT and CDR2 SNEGSKA (reference sequence). V was cut by 1 base and J by 6 bases, with 6 bases left in between. This CDR3 comprises 11 residues. The CDR3 reads CSARVPDGYTF. The DNA for the CDR3 is TGCAGTGCTAGAGTGCCCGATGGCTACACCTTC.

This clone turned up a few times. This chain joins TRBV29-1 and TRBJ2-1, with 10 bases lining up with TRBD2. Germline loops: CDR1 SQVTM, CDR2 ANQGSEA. The CDR3 is 16 residues long. The V and J ends lost 3 bases and 6 bases, in that order; junction bases with no gene match: 11. CDR3 in amino acids: CSVEGLAGAGTNEQFF. In DNA, the CDR3 is TGCAGCGTTGAGGGGCTAGCGGGAGCAGGGACCAATGAGCAGTTCTTC.

The sample holds a few counts of this clone. The genes are TRBV4-1 and TRBJ2-2; D might be TRBD2 (5 bases). Germline CDR1 and CDR2: MGHRA and YSYEKL. CDR3 size: 13 residues. V lost 2 bases and J 6 bases, leaving 7 bases between the germline ends. The CDR3 sequence is CASSQPSPGELFF. The CDR3 DNA follows: TGCGCCAGCAGCCAACCTAGCCCCGGGGAGCTGTTTTTT.

This clone was found once. The rearrangement links TRBV6-6 to TRBJ2-1; no clear D. Deletions cut 4 bases from V and 0 bases from J, with 10 bases between. The germline V gene encodes CDR1 MNHNY and CDR2 SVGAGI (reference sequence). CDR3 length: 15 residues. CDR3 residues: CASSWIESSYNEQFF. CDR3 DNA sequence: TGTGCCAGCAGTTGGATCGAAAGCTCCTACAATGAGCAGTTCTTC.

This rearrangement joins TRBV5-1 to TRBJ2-1; 8 bases agree with TRBD2. Germline CDR1 and CDR2: SGHRS and YFSETQ. The junction had 6 bases not matched to a gene; V was cut back by 0 bases and J by 4 bases. This CDR3 is 16 amino acids long. The chain's CDR3 is CASSLGAGGRYNEQFF. The CDR3 bases are TGCGCCAGCAGCTTGGGGGCGGGAGGTAGATACAATGAGCAGTTCTTC.

The CDR3 loop is CASSPRDATSETQYF. The CDR3 bases are TGTGCCAGCAGCCCCCGGGACGCAACATCAGAGACCCAGTACTTC. This rearrangement joins TRBV9 to TRBJ2-5; D might be TRBD1 or TRBD2, each matching 5 bases. Between the trimmed V and J ends, which lost 4 bases and 4 bases, there was a span of 17 bases. In germline, CDR1 is SGDLS, CDR2 YYNGEE. There are 15 residues in the CDR3.

The count of this clone is one. This chain connects TRBV5-1 to TRBJ2-1; D assignment may be TRBD1 or TRBD2 (5 bases each). The ends were cut back, 1 base at V and 7 bases at J, with 18 bases in the middle. Per the germline V gene, CDR1 is SGHRS and CDR2 is YFSETQ. The CDR3 contains 16 residues. The CDR3 reads CASSLWDLLRGNEQFF. For the CDR3, the DNA is TGCGCCAGCAGCTTGTGGGACCTTCTTAGAGGTAATGAGCAGTTCTTC.

The J gene is TRBJ1-2, the V gene TRBV27, with D perhaps matching TRBD1 (6 bases). Germline values: CDR1 MNHEY, CDR2 SMNVEV (reference sequence). This CDR3 is built from 15 residues. V lost 5 bases and J 4 bases, leaving 17 bases between the germline ends. CDR3 DNA: TGTGCCAGCAGTCCCCAGGAGGGGGTGAGCTATGGCTACACCTTC. It encodes CASSPQEGVSYGYTF.

J is TRBJ2-7 and V is TRBV21-1; the D call in the table, TRBD2, was not verified against the DNA. TRBV21-1 is labeled a pseudogene. The CDR3 has 16 residues. The CDR3 is CASSKADSGSSYEQYF. CDR3 DNA: TGTGCCAGCAGCAAAGCGGATAGCGGGAGTAGCTACGAGCAGTACTTC.

The rearrangement links TRBV28 to TRBJ2-7; D uncertain. With 5 bases removed from V and 2 bases from J, the gap between germline ends came to 16 bases. The CDR3 totals 15 residues. Germline CDR1 and CDR2: MDHEN and SYDVKM. The CDR3 region is CASSRSYQTPYEQYF. Here the CDR3 DNA reads TGTGCCAGCAGTCGATCTTATCAGACCCCCTACGAGCAGTACTTC.

The chain links TRBV7-6 to TRBJ2-1; 9 bases are shared with TRBD2. V dropped 5 bases and J dropped 13; count of bases not matched to a gene: 3. Per the germline V gene, CDR1 is SGHVS and CDR2 is FNYEAQ. The CDR3 spans 11 residues. The DNA for the CDR3 is TGTGCCAGCAGCGCCGGGACTAGCCAGTTCTTC. This gives the protein CASSAGTSQFF.

V usage is TRBV20-1 and J usage is TRBJ1-1, with D uncertain. V was clipped by 6 bases and J by 0 bases, with 5 bases between them. The germline V gene has CDR1 DFQATT and CDR2 SNEGSKA (reference sequence). The CDR3 loop spans 11 amino acids. The CDR3 bases are TGCAGTGCGCCGCTGAACACTGAAGCTTTCTTT. Its translation: CSAPLNTEAFF.

CDR3 coding DNA: TGTGCCAGCAGCTTAGAAGGGACAGGTCGCGAGCAGTTCTTC. It yields the protein CASSLEGTGREQFF. The chain combines TRBV13 with TRBJ2-1; 8 nucleotides match TRBD1. The junction had 6 bases not matched to a gene; V was cut back by 1 base and J by 10 bases. Germline CDR1 and CDR2: PRHDT and FYEKMQ (reference sequence). The CDR3 is 14 amino acids.

V is TRBV6-4 and J is TRBJ1-5; 8 nucleotides align to TRBD1. The CDR3 extends over 13 amino acids. Germline V gene sequence: CDR1 MRHNA, CDR2 SNTAGT. V dropped 3 bases and J dropped 7; count of bases not matched to a gene: 2. The DNA for the CDR3 is TGTGCCAGCAGTGAGGCAGGGGGCCAGCCCCAGCATTTT. Protein sequence: CASSEAGGQPQHF.

This chain connects TRBV6-5 to TRBJ2-7, with D unclear. V was clipped by 0 bases and J by 2 bases, with 11 bases between them. This CDR3 comprises 15 residues. The germline gives CDR1 MNHEY, CDR2 SVGAGI. Here the CDR3 DNA reads TGTGCCAGCAGTTACTCGATCTCATTTCCCTACGAGCAGTACTTC. Amino acid sequence: CASSYSISFPYEQYF.

The chain is built from TRBV28 and TRBJ2-1, with 9 bases identical to TRBD1. Trimming took 8 bases from V and 7 from J; bases not matched to a gene: 9. CDR3 length: 14 amino acids. Per the germline V gene, CDR1 is MDHEN and CDR2 is SYDVKM. CDR3 residues: CASGGDRVANEQFF. CDR3 coding DNA: TGTGCCAGCGGGGGGGACAGGGTAGCAAATGAGCAGTTCTTC.

V gene TRBV7-9 combines with J gene TRBJ2-7; D unclear. V lost 1 base and J lost 5, with 9 bases in between. The CDR3 is 13 amino acids. Germline CDR1 and CDR2: SEHNR and FQNEAQ (reference sequence). CDR3 bases: TGTGCCAGCAGCTTAGTTAACAGCCACGAGCAGTACTTC. This translates into CASSLVNSHEQYF.